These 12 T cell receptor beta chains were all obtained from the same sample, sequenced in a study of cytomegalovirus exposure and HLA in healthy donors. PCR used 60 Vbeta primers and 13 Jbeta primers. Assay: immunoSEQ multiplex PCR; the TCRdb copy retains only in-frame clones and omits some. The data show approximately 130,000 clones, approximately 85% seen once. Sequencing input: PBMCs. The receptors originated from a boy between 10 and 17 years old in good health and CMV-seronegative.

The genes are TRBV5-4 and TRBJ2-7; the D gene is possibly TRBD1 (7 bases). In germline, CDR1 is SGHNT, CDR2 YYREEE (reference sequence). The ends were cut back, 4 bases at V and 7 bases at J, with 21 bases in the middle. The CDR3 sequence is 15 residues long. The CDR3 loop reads CASSPGGLPGMEQYF. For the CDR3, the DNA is TGTGCCAGCAGCCCAGGGGGACTCCCAGGCATGGAGCAGTACTTC.

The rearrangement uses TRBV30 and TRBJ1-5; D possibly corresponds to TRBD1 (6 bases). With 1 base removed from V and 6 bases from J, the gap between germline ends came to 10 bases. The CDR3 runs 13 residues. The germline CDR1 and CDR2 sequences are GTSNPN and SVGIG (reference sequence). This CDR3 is CAWSDLGGQPQHF. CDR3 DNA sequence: TGTGCCTGGAGTGATTTAGGGGGTCAGCCCCAGCATTTT. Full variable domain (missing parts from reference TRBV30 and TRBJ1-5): SQTIHQWPATLVQPVGSPLSLECTVEGTSNPNLYWYRQAAGRGLQLLFYSVGIGQISSEVPQNLSASRPQDRQFILSSKKLLLSDSGFYLCAWSDLGGQPQHFGDGTRLSIL.

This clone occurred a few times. CDR3 protein: CATSRDWGQPTNEKLFF. CDR3 nucleotides: TGTGCCACCAGCAGAGATTGGGGGCAGCCAACTAATGAAAAACTGTTTTTT. The chain joins TRBV15 to TRBJ1-4, with D possibly being TRBD1 (6 bases). The CDR3 length is 17 residues. V was shortened by 0 bases and J by 0 bases, with 11 bases between the two germline ends. Germline V gene data show CDR1 as LNHNV and CDR2 as YYDKDF (reference sequence).

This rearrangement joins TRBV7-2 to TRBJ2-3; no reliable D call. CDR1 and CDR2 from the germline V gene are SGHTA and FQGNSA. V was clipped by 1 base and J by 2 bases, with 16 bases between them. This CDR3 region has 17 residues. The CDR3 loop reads CASSLGSSPRVTDTQYF. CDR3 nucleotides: TGTGCCAGCAGCTTAGGTTCCAGTCCCCGGGTCACAGATACGCAGTATTTT. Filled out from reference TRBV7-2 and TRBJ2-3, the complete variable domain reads GAGVSQSPSNKVTEKGKDVELRCDPISGHTALYWYRQSLGQGLEFLIYFQGNSAPDKSGLPSDRFSAERTGGSVSTLTIQRTQQEDSAVYLCASSLGSSPRVTDTQYFGPGTRLTVL.

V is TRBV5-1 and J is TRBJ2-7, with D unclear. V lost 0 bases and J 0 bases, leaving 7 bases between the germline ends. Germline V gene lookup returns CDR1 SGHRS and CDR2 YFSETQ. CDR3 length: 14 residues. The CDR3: CASSLAVTSYEQYF. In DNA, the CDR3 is TGCGCCAGCAGCTTGGCGGTAACCTCCTACGAGCAGTACTTC. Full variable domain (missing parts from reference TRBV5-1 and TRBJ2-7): KAGVTQTPRYLIKTRGQQVTLSCSPISGHRSVSWYQQTPGQGLQFLFEYFSETQRNKGNFPGRFSGRQFSNSRSEMNVSTLELGDSALYLCASSLAVTSYEQYFGPGTRLTVT.

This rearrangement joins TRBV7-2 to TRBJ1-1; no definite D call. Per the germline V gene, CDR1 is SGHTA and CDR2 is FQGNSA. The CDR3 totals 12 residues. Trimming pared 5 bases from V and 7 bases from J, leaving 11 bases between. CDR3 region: CASSGGLGEAFF. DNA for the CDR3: TGTGCCAGCAGCGGTGGGCTTGGTGAAGCTTTCTTT.

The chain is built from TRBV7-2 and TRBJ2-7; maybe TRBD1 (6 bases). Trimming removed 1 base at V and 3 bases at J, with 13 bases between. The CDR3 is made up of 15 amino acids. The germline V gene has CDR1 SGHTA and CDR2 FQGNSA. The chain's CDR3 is CASSLGDTRLYEQYF. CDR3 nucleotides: TGTGCCAGCAGCTTAGGGGACACCAGGCTCTACGAGCAGTACTTC.

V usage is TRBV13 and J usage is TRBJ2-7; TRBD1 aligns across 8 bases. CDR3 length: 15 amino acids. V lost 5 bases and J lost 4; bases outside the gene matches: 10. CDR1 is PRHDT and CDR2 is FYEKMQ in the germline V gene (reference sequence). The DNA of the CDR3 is TGTGCCAGCAGCGGATCCGGGACAGGACCTTACGAGCAGTACTTC. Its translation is CASSGSGTGPYEQYF.

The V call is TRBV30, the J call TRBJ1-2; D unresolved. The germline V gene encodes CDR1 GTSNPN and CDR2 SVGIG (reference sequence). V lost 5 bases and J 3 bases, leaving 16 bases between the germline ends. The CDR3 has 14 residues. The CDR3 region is CAWVNTGLDYGYTF. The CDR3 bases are TGTGCCTGGGTGAACACTGGACTGGACTATGGCTACACCTTC.

CDR3 sequence (DNA): TGTGCCAGCAGCCCTACGAGAATCACAGATACGCAGTATTTT. It specifies CASSPTRITDTQYF. The rearrangement links TRBV7-3 to TRBJ2-3; D is undetermined. Trimming cost V 5 bases and J 2 bases, with 11 bases left between them. There are 14 residues in the CDR3. Per the germline V gene, CDR1 is SGHTA and CDR2 is FQGTGA. Complete variable domain (other parts from reference TRBV7-3 and TRBJ2-3): GAGVSQTPSNKVTEKGKYVELRCDPISGHTALYWYRQSLGQGPEFLIYFQGTGAADDSGLPNDRFFAVRPEGSVSTLKIQRTERGDSAVYLCASSPTRITDTQYFGPGTRLTVL.

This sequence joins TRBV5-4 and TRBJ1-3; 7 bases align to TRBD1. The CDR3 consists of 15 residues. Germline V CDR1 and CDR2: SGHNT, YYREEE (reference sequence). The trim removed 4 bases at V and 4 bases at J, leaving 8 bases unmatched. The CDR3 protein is CASSQDRVAGNTIYF. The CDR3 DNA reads TGTGCCAGCAGCCAAGACAGGGTCGCCGGAAACACCATATATTTT.

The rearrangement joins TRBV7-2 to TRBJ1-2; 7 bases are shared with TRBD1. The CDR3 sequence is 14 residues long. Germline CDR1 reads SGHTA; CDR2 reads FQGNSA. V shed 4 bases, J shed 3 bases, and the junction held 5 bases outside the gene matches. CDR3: CASSWGQSYYGYTF. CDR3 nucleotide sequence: TGTGCCAGCAGCTGGGGACAGAGCTACTATGGCTACACCTTC. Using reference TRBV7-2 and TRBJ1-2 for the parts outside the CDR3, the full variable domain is GAGVSQSPSNKVTEKGKDVELRCDPISGHTALYWYRQSLGQGLEFLIYFQGNSAPDKSGLPSDRFSAERTGGSVSTLTIQRTQQEDSAVYLCASSWGQSYYGYTFGSGTRLTVV.